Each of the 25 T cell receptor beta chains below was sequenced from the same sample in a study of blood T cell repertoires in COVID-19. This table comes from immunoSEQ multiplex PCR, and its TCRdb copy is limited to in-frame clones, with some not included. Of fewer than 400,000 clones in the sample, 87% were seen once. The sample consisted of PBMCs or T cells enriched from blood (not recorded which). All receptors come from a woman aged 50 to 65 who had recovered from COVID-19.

DNA for the CDR3: TGCGCCAGCAGCTTGGAGGCGGGGGCGACTTCCATTGAAGCTTTCTTT. Its protein is CASSLEAGATSIEAFF. The gene calls are TRBV5-1 and TRBJ1-1, with D possibly matching TRBD1 (6 bases). V was trimmed by 0 bases and J by 7 bases, leaving 19 bases between them. Germline V gene lookup returns CDR1 SGHRS and CDR2 YFSETQ. This CDR3 has 16 residues.

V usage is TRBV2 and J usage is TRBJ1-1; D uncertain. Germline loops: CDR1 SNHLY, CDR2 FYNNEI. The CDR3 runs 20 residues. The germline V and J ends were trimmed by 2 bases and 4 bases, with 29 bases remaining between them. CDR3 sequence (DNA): TGTGCCAGCAGTGAAAGCGAGGGTTCGGCGACAAGGAGGTTGATCACTGAAGCTTTCTTT. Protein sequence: CASSESEGSATRRLITEAFF. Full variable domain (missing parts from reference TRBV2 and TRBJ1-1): EPEVTQTPSHQVTQMGQEVILRCVPISNHLYFYWYRQILGQKVEFLVSFYNNEISEKSEIFDDQFSVERPDGSNFTLKIRSTKLEDSAMYFCASSESEGSATRRLITEAFFGQGTRLTVV.

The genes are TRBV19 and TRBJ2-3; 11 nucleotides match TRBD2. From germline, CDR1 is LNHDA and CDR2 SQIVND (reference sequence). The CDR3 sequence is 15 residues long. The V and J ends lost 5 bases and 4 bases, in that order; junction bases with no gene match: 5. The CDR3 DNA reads TGTGCCAGTAGTTACGTAGCGGGGGGGTCAGATACGCAGTATTTT. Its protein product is CASSYVAGGSDTQYF.

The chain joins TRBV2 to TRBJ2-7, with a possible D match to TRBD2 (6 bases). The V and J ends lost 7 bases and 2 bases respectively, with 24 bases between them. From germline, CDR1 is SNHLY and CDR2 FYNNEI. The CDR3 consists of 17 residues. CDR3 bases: TGTGCCAGCAACCGGGACTCGAAACCGGCTGACCCCTACGAGCAGTACTTC. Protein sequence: CASNRDSKPADPYEQYF.

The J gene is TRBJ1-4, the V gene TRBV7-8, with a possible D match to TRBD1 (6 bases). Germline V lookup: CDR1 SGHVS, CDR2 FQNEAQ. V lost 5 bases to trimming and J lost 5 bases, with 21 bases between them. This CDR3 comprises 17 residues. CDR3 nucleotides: TGTGCCAGCAGCCCGACAGGATCGTACCGTCGGAATGAAAAACTGTTTTTT. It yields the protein CASSPTGSYRRNEKLFF.

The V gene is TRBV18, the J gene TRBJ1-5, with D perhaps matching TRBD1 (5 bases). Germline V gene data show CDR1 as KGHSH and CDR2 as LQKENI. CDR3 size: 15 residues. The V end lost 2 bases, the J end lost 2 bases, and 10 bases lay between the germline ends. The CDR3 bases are TGTGCCAGCTCACCATCCGGGGGTGGCAATCAGCCCCAGCATTTT. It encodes CASSPSGGGNQPQHF. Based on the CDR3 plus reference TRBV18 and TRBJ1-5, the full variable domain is NAGVMQNPRHLVRRRGQEARLRCSPMKGHSHVYWYRQLPEEGLKFMVYLQKENIIDESGMPKERFSAEFPKEGPSILRIQQVVRGDSAAYFCASSPSGGGNQPQHFGDGTRLSIL.

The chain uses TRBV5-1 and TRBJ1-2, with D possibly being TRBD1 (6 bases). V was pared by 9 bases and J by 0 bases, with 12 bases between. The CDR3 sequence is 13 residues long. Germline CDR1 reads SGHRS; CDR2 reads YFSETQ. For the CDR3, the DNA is TGCGCCACATCCCGGGACACTAACTATGGCTACACCTTC. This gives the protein CATSRDTNYGYTF.

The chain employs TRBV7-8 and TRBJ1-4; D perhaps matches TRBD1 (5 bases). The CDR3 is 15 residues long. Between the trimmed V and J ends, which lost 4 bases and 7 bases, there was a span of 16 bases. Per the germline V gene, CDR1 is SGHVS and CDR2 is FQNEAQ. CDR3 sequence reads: CASSSLGGSGEKLFF. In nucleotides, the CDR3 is TGTGCCAGCAGCTCCCTCGGGGGATCGGGTGAAAAACTGTTTTTT.

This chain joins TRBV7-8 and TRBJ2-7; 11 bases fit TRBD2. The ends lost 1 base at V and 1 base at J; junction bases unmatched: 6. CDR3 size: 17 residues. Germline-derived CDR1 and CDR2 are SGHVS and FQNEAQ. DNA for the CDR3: TGTGCCAGCAGCTTAGTGGGGACTAGCGGCTTATCCTACGAGCAGTACTTC. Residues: CASSLVGTSGLSYEQYF.

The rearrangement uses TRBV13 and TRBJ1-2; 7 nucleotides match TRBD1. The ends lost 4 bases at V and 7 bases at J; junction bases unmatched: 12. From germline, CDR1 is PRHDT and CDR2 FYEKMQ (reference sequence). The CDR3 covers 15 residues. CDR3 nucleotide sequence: TGTGCCAGCAGCTCTCCGCTTGACAGGGCTCCTGGCTACACCTTC. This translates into CASSSPLDRAPGYTF.

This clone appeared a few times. CDR3 loop: CASSYQLYGANVLTF. In DNA, the CDR3 is TGTGCCAGTAGTTATCAACTGTACGGGGCCAACGTCCTGACTTTC. The genes are TRBV19 and TRBJ2-6; D gene unclear. This CDR3 is 15 amino acids long. The V end was cut by 5 bases, the J end by 4 bases, with 12 bases between. The germline CDR1 and CDR2 sequences are LNHDA and SQIVND (reference sequence).

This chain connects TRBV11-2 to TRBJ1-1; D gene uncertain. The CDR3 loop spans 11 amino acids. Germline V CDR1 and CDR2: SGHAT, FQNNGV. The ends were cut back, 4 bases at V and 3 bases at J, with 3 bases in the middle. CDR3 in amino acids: CASSSDTEAFF. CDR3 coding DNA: TGTGCCAGCAGCTCGGACACTGAAGCTTTCTTT.

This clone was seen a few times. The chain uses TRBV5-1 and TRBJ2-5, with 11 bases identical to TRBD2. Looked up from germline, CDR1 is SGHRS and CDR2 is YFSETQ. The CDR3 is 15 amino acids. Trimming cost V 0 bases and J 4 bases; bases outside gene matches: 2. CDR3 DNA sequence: TGCGCCAGCAGCTTGGTCCTAGCGGGGGGAGAGACCCAGTACTTC. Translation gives CASSLVLAGGETQYF.

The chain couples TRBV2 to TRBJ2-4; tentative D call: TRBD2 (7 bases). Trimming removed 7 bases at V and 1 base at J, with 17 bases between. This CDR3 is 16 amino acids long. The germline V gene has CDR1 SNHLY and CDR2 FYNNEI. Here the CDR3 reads CASKSLGGAAKNIQYF. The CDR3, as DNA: TGTGCCAGCAAATCATTAGGGGGGGCGGCCAAAAACATTCAGTACTTC.

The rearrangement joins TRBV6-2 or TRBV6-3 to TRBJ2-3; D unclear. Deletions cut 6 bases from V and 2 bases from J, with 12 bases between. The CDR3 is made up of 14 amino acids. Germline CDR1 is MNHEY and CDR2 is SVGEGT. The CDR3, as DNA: TGTGCCAGCAGCCCTATTACTACCACAGATACGCAGTATTTT. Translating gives CASSPITTTDTQYF.

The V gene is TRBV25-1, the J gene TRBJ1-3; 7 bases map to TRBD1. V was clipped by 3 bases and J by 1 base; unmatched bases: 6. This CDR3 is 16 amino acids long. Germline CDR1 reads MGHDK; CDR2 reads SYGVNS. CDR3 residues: CASSDYYRGSGNTIYF. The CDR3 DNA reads TGTGCCAGCAGTGACTACTACAGGGGATCTGGAAACACCATATATTTT.

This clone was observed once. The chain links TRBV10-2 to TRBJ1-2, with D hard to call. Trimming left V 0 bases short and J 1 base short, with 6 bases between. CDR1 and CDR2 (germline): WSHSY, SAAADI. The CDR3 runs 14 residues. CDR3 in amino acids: CASSESNSNYGYTF. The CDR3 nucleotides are TGCGCCAGCAGTGAGTCGAACAGTAACTATGGCTACACCTTC.

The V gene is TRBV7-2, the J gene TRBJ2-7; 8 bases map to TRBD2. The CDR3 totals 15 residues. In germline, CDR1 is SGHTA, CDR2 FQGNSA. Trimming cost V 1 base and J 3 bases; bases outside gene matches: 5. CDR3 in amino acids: CASSLDFSGNYEQYF. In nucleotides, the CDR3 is TGTGCCAGCAGCTTAGACTTTAGCGGGAACTACGAGCAGTACTTC.

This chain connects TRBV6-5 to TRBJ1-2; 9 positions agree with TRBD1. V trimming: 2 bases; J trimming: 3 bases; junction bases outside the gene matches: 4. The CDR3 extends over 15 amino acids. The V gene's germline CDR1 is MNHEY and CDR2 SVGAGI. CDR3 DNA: TGTGCCAGCAGTTACAGGGGACAGGGAGACTATGGCTACACCTTC. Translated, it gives CASSYRGQGDYGYTF.

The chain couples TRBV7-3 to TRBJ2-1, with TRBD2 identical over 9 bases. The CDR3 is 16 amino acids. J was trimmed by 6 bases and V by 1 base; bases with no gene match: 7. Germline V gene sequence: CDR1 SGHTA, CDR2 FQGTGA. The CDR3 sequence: CASSLMPAGGSNEQFF. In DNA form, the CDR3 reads TGTGCCAGCAGCTTAATGCCCGCGGGGGGGAGCAATGAGCAGTTCTTC. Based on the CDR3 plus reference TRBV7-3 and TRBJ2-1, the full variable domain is GAGVSQTPSNKVTEKGKYVELRCDPISGHTALYWYRQSLGQGPEFLIYFQGTGAADDSGLPNDRFFAVRPEGSVSTLKIQRTERGDSAVYLCASSLMPAGGSNEQFFGPGTRLTVL.

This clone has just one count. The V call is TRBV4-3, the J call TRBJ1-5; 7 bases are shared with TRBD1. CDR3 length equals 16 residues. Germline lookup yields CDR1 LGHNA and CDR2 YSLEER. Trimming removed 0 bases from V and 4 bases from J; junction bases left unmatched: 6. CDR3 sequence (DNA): TGCGCCAGCAGCCAAGAAAGGAGCAGGGGGAATCAGCCCCAGCATTTT. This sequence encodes CASSQERSRGNQPQHF.

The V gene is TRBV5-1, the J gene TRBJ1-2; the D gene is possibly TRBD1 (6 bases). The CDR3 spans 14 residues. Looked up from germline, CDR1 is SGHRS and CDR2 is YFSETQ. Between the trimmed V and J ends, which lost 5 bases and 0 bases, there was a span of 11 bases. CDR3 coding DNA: TGCGCCAGCAGTCGGGACACTACTAACTATGGCTACACCTTC. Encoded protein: CASSRDTTNYGYTF.

Here the CDR3 DNA reads TGTGCCAGTAGTCGTCTGGGCGACTATGGCTACACCTTC. Protein: CASSRLGDYGYTF. The J gene is TRBJ1-2, the V gene TRBV19; no firm D call. CDR1 LNHDA and CDR2 SQIVND come from the germline V gene (reference sequence). The CDR3 spans 13 residues. V was clipped by 5 bases and J by 3 bases, with 10 bases between them.

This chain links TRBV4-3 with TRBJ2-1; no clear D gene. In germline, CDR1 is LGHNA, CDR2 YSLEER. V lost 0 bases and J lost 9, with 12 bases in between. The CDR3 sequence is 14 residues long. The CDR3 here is CASSQDRSSAEQFF. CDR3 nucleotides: TGCGCCAGCAGCCAAGATCGGAGTTCAGCTGAGCAGTTCTTC.

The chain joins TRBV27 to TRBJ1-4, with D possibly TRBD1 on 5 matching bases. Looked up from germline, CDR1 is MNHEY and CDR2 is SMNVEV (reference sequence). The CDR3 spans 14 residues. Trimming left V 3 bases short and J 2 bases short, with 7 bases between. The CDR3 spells CASSFRQTNEKLFF. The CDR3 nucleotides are TGTGCCAGCAGTTTTAGACAGACTAATGAAAAACTGTTTTTT. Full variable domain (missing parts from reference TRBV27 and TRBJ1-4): EAQVTQNPRYLITVTGKKLTVTCSQNMNHEYMSWYRQDPGLGLRQIYYSMNVEVTDKGDVPEGYKVSRKEKRNFPLILESPSPNQTSLYFCASSFRQTNEKLFFGSGTQLSVL.